One sample yielded the 6 T cell receptor beta chains listed below, sequenced in a study of blood T cell repertoires in COVID-19. Profiling relied on immunoSEQ multiplex PCR, and the TCRdb table lists in-frame clones only, not all of them. The table includes 130,000 to 150,000 clones, less than 85% detected once. Input material: peripheral blood. The receptors shown here come from a woman of 80 years or more in a cohort sampled during active or convalescent COVID-19.

This chain uses TRBV29-1 with TRBJ1-1, with D possibly being TRBD1 (6 bases). From germline, CDR1 is SQVTM and CDR2 ANQGSEA. Deletions cut 8 bases from V and 2 bases from J, with 18 bases between. The CDR3 length is 14 residues. CDR3 coding DNA: TGCAGCTCCAAGGGCCAGGGGACAAACACTGAAGCTTTCTTT. This codes for CSSKGQGTNTEAFF.

The chain has TRBV19 and TRBJ2-3; TRBD1 is a possible D gene (5 bases). Trimming removed 0 bases from V and 8 bases from J, with 9 bases in between. CDR1 LNHDA and CDR2 SQIVND come from the germline V gene (reference sequence). The CDR3 spans 13 residues. CDR3 residues: CASSIDRQTTQYF. CDR3 nucleotide sequence: TGTGCCAGTAGTATAGACCGACAGACTACGCAGTATTTT.

With respect to this clone: The sample contains more than one DNA sequence encoding this CDR3. This sequence joins TRBV4-1 and TRBJ2-5, with TRBD2 as a possible D gene (5 bases). The CDR3 runs 14 residues. The V gene's germline CDR1 is MGHRA and CDR2 YSYEKL. V was trimmed by 1 base and J by 1 base, leaving 7 bases between them. This CDR3 is CASSQAGIQETQYF. The DNA for the CDR3 is TGCGCCAGCAGCCAAGCGGGGATCCAAGAGACCCAGTACTTC.

This chain links TRBV18 with TRBJ2-3; maybe TRBD2 (6 bases). The germline V and J ends were trimmed by 1 base and 4 bases, with 6 bases remaining between them. The germline V gene encodes CDR1 KGHSH and CDR2 LQKENI. CDR3 length: 13 residues. The CDR3 region is CASSPRGADTQYF. The CDR3 DNA is TGTGCCAGCTCACCACGGGGGGCAGATACGCAGTATTTT.

The chain couples TRBV5-1 to TRBJ2-1; TRBD2 agrees at 9 bases. Germline V lookup: CDR1 SGHRS, CDR2 YFSETQ. The CDR3 covers 14 residues. The junction had 2 bases not matched to a gene; V was cut back by 0 bases and J by 7 bases. The CDR3 DNA is TGCGCCAGCAGCTTGGTCCTAGCGGGGAATGAGCAGTTCTTC. It codes for CASSLVLAGNEQFF.

V usage is TRBV6-5 and J usage is TRBJ2-7; 8 nucleotides align to TRBD2. The CDR3 loop spans 14 amino acids. The junction had 5 bases not matched to a gene; V was cut back by 6 bases and J by 1 base. From germline, CDR1 is MNHEY and CDR2 SVGAGI. CDR3 region: CASRLGLGSYEQYF. CDR3 nucleotides: TGTGCCAGCAGATTGGGACTAGGATCCTACGAGCAGTACTTC.